This T cell receptor beta chain was sequenced in a study of T cell responses to AZD1222 COVID-19 vaccine. Across the whole study: Second doses were pooled across both intervals (about 4 or about 12 weeks).

A remark on this clone: Its antigen remains unknown.

Germline V gene sequence: CDR1 MDHEN, CDR2 SYDVKM. This CDR3 has 14 residues. V lost 6 bases and J 5 bases, leaving 16 bases between the germline ends. Points from the study as a whole: Following two doses of AZD1222, Spike-specific TCR breadth and depth rose. Donors, mostly white British, included more females; clonal diversity was possibly underestimated.

Assay used: immunoSEQ multiplex PCR; TCRdb lists only in-frame clones, some missing. In the table there are about 130,000 clones, roughly 82% of which are singletons. The TCR sequence derives from an adult in good health. Source: peripheral blood, taken on day 0 of AZD1222 vaccination. The chain couples TRBV28 to TRBJ2-5; D may be TRBD1 (6 bases). As DNA, the CDR3 is TGTGCCAGCAGCCCCGGACAGCTTATGGAGACCCAGTACTTC. Residues: CASSPGQLMETQYF.